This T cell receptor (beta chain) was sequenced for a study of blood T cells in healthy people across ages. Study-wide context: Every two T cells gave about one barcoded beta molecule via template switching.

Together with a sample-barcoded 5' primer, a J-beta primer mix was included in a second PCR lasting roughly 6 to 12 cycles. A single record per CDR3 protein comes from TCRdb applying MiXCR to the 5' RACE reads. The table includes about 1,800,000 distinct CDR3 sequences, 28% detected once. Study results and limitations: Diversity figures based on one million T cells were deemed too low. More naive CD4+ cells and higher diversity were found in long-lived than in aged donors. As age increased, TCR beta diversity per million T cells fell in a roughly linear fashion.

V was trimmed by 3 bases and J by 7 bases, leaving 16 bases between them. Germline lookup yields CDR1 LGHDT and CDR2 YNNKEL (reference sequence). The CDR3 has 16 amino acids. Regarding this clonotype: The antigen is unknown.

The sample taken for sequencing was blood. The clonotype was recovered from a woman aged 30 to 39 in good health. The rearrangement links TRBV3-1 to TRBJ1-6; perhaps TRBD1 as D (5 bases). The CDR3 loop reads CASSHAGGRENSPLHF. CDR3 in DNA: TGTGCCAGCAGCCATGCTGGGGGACGGGAAAATTCACCCCTCCACTTT.